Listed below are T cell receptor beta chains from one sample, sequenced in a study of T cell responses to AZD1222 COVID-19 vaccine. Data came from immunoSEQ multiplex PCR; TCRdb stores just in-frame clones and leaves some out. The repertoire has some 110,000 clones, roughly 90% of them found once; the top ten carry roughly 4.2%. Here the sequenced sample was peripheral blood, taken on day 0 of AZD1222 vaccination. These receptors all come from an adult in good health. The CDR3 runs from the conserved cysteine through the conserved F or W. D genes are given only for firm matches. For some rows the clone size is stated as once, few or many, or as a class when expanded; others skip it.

CDR3: CASSLASPREKLFF
DNA: TGCGCCAGCAGCTTGGCCTCACCCCGAGAAAAACTGTTTTTT
J: TRBJ1-4
size: .
D: .
V: TRBV5-1

CDR3: CASSEPRGYTF
DNA: TGTGCCAGTTCAGAGCCCCGTGGCTACACCTTC
J: TRBJ1-2
size: .
D: .
V: TRBV28

CDR3: CASRPNRGSEQYF
DNA: TGTGCCAGCAGGCCAAACAGGGGGAGTGAGCAGTACTTC
J: TRBJ2-7
size: .
D: TRBD1
V: TRBV7-9

CDR3: CASSLAGGGGYTF
DNA: TGTGCCAGCAGCTTAGCGGGGGGCGGTGGCTACACCTTC
J: TRBJ1-2
size: .
D: .
V: TRBV7-2

CDR3: CASTRLVGNTIYF
DNA: TGTGCCAGCACCAGACTAGTTGGAAACACCATATATTTT
J: TRBJ1-3
size: .
D: .
V: TRBV12-3/TRBV12-4

CDR3: CASSVVGSAAAYNEQFF
DNA: TGTGCCAGCAGCGTAGTAGGCTCGGCAGCTGCCTACAATGAGCAGTTCTTC
J: TRBJ2-1
size: .
D: .
V: TRBV9

CDR3: CAWSLQDQPQHF
DNA: TGTGCCTGGAGTCTCCAGGATCAGCCCCAGCATTTT
J: TRBJ1-5
size: .
D: .
V: TRBV30

CDR3: CAGTEYSNQPQHF
DNA: TGTGCCGGAACAGAGTATAGCAATCAGCCCCAGCATTTT
J: TRBJ1-5
size: .
D: .
V: TRBV2

CDR3: CASSKEGAEAFF
DNA: TGTGCCAGCAGCAAAGAGGGGGCTGAAGCTTTCTTT
J: TRBJ1-1
size: .
D: .
V: TRBV7-9

CDR3: CASSIVFPRSYNEQFF
DNA: TGTGCCAGTAGTATAGTTTTTCCCCGCTCCTACAATGAGCAGTTCTTC
J: TRBJ2-1
size: .
D: .
V: TRBV19

CDR3: CASSDGSSNEQFF
DNA: TGCGCCAGCAGCGACGGGTCAAGCAATGAGCAGTTCTTC
J: TRBJ2-1
size: .
D: .
V: TRBV5-1

CDR3: CASSPGTAVEQYF
DNA: TGTGCCAGCTCGCCCGGGACCGCTGTTGAGCAGTACTTC
J: TRBJ2-7
size: .
D: .
V: TRBV18

CDR3: CASSNRTSGGNEQFF
DNA: TGTGCCAGTAGTAACCGGACTAGCGGGGGCAATGAGCAGTTCTTC
J: TRBJ2-1
size: few
D: TRBD2
V: TRBV19

CDR3: CASSYFGVLADTQYF
DNA: TGTGCCAGCAGTTACTTCGGGGTCTTGGCAGATACGCAGTATTTT
J: TRBJ2-3
size: .
D: .
V: TRBV6-5

CDR3: CASSIGFRGSNQPQHF
DNA: TGTGCCAGTAGTATAGGTTTCAGGGGAAGCAATCAGCCCCAGCATTTT
J: TRBJ1-5
size: .
D: .
V: TRBV19

CDR3: CASSPGQGTPQPQHF
DNA: TGTGCCAGCAGCCCCGGACAGGGGACCCCTCAGCCCCAGCATTTT
J: TRBJ1-5
size: .
D: TRBD1
V: TRBV3-1/TRBV3-2

CDR3: CASLRRGAYEQYF
DNA: TGTGCCAGCCTTCGGCGGGGAGCCTACGAGCAGTACTTC
J: TRBJ2-7
size: .
D: .
V: TRBV28

CDR3: CASSLPANTEAFF
DNA: TGTGCCAGCAGCTTACCGGCTAACACTGAAGCTTTCTTT
J: TRBJ1-1
size: .
D: .
V: TRBV11-2

CDR3: CASSQWGLIEKLFF
DNA: TGCGCCAGCAGCCAATGGGGGTTGATAGAAAAACTGTTTTTT
J: TRBJ1-4
size: .
D: .
V: TRBV4-1

CDR3: CASSLGGNTIYF
DNA: TGTGCCAGCAGCTTAGGAGGAAACACCATATATTTT
J: TRBJ1-3
size: .
D: .
V: TRBV7-2

CDR3: CASSIGTLSGTYNEQFF
DNA: TGTGCCAGTAGTATAGGGACCTTGAGCGGGACCTACAATGAGCAGTTCTTC
J: TRBJ2-1
size: .
D: TRBD2
V: TRBV19

CDR3: CAESISYGYTF
DNA: TGTGCCGAAAGCATCTCCTATGGCTACACCTTC
J: TRBJ1-2
size: .
D: .
V: TRBV7-2

CDR3: CASSPQTYEQYF
DNA: TGTGCCAGCAGCCCCCAAACCTACGAGCAGTACTTC
J: TRBJ2-7
size: .
D: .
V: TRBV11-1

CDR3: CASSLRQAASTDTQYF
DNA: TGCGCCAGCAGCTTGCGTCAGGCCGCTAGCACAGATACGCAGTATTTT
J: TRBJ2-3
size: once
D: .
V: TRBV5-1

CDR3: CAWSSGQGTHYEQYF
DNA: TGTGCCTGGAGTTCGGGACAGGGAACTCACTACGAGCAGTACTTC
J: TRBJ2-7
size: .
D: TRBD1
V: TRBV30

CDR3: CASSLETGQPYEQYF
DNA: TGTGCCAGCAGCTTGGAGACAGGTCAGCCCTACGAGCAGTACTTC
J: TRBJ2-7
size: .
D: .
V: TRBV5-6

CDR3: CASSLLGFGDEQYF
DNA: TGTGCCAGCAGCTTACTTGGGTTTGGGGACGAGCAGTACTTC
J: TRBJ2-7
size: .
D: .
V: TRBV7-2

CDR3: CATSRDVQDGYTF
DNA: TGTGCCACCAGCAGAGATGTGCAGGATGGCTACACCTTC
J: TRBJ1-2
size: .
D: .
V: TRBV15

CDR3: CASSLATEGQDIQFF
DNA: TGTGCCAGCAGCTTGGCCACGGAAGGGCAGGACATACAGTTCTTC
J: TRBJ2-1
size: once
D: .
V: TRBV5-4

CDR3: CASREGGTDTQYF
DNA: TGTGCCAGCAGGGAGGGGGGCACAGATACGCAGTATTTT
J: TRBJ2-3
size: .
D: .
V: TRBV7-3

CDR3: CASSKDTVGTEAFF
DNA: TGTGCCAGCAGCAAAGACACGGTGGGCACTGAAGCTTTCTTT
J: TRBJ1-1
size: .
D: .
V: TRBV21-1

CDR3: CASSQDRPGAKDTQYF
DNA: TGTGCCAGCAGCCAAGATCGACCGGGAGCGAAAGATACGCAGTATTTT
J: TRBJ2-3
size: many
D: .
V: TRBV4-2

CDR3: CASSQDGSSYNEQFF
DNA: TGCGCCAGCAGCCAAGATGGAAGCTCCTACAATGAGCAGTTCTTC
J: TRBJ2-1
size: .
D: .
V: TRBV4-3

CDR3: CASSSDVGQGVSGNTIYF
DNA: TGTGCCAGCAGCTCAGATGTCGGACAGGGGGTCTCTGGAAACACCATATATTTT
J: TRBJ1-3
size: .
D: TRBD1
V: TRBV13

CDR3: CASRISGQLATQPQHF
DNA: TGTGCCAGTAGAATATCCGGACAGTTGGCCACCCAGCCCCAGCATTTT
J: TRBJ1-5
size: .
D: .
V: TRBV19

CDR3: CASSDRALGDEQYF
DNA: TGTGCCAGCAGTGACAGGGCCTTAGGGGACGAGCAGTACTTC
J: TRBJ2-7
size: once
D: .
V: TRBV6-1

CDR3: CASSLMTGGNTIYF
DNA: TGTGCCAGCAGCCTTATGACAGGGGGAAACACCATATATTTT
J: TRBJ1-3
size: .
D: TRBD1
V: TRBV3-1/TRBV3-2

CDR3: CASNAGWGSGNEQFF
DNA: TGTGCCAGCAACGCGGGGTGGGGTAGCGGCAATGAGCAGTTCTTC
J: TRBJ2-1
size: .
D: .
V: TRBV5-8

CDR3: CASSLVGGESGYTF
DNA: TGTGCCAGCAGCTTGGTAGGGGGCGAATCGGGCTACACCTTC
J: TRBJ1-2
size: .
D: TRBD1
V: TRBV5-4

CDR3: CASSPPSLGGAEAFF
DNA: TGTGCCAGCAGTCCGCCTTCCTTGGGGGGGGCGGAAGCTTTCTTT
J: TRBJ1-1
size: .
D: .
V: TRBV28

CDR3: CSASLGGQNQPQHF
DNA: TGCAGTGCTAGTCTGGGAGGCCAAAATCAGCCCCAGCATTTT
J: TRBJ1-5
size: .
D: .
V: TRBV20-1

CDR3: CASSSMQGFDNQPQHF
DNA: TGTGCCAGCAGTTCTATGCAGGGGTTCGACAATCAGCCCCAGCATTTT
J: TRBJ1-5
size: .
D: .
V: TRBV28

CDR3: CASSFWVGEQFF
DNA: TGTGCCAGCAGTTTCTGGGTCGGTGAGCAGTTCTTC
J: TRBJ2-1
size: .
D: .
V: TRBV12-3/TRBV12-4

CDR3: CASSHRRGVNQPQHF
DNA: TGTGCCAGCAGTCACCGACGGGGAGTGAATCAGCCCCAGCATTTT
J: TRBJ1-5
size: .
D: .
V: TRBV28

CDR3: CASSLRGVNEKLFF
DNA: TGTGCCAGCAGCTTAAGGGGGGTTAATGAAAAACTGTTTTTT
J: TRBJ1-4
size: .
D: .
V: TRBV11-2

CDR3: CASRSFYNNEQFF
DNA: TGTGCCAGCAGGAGTTTCTACAACAATGAGCAGTTCTTC
J: TRBJ2-1
size: .
D: .
V: TRBV6-6

CDR3: CASSQDYNEQFF
DNA: TGTGCCAGCAGCCAAGACTACAATGAGCAGTTCTTC
J: TRBJ2-1
size: .
D: .
V: TRBV3-1/TRBV3-2

CDR3: CASSYSGNEKLFF
DNA: TGTGCCAGCAGTTACAGCGGCAATGAAAAACTGTTTTTT
J: TRBJ1-4
size: .
D: .
V: TRBV6-5

CDR3: CASSQDIGQGGNEQFF
DNA: TGCGCCAGCAGCCAAGATATAGGACAGGGGGGAAATGAGCAGTTCTTC
J: TRBJ2-1
size: once
D: TRBD1
V: TRBV4-3

CDR3: CASSEGRTRPNTEAFF
DNA: TGTGCCAGCAGTGAAGGACGAACCAGACCGAACACTGAAGCTTTCTTT
J: TRBJ1-1
size: .
D: .
V: TRBV2

CDR3: CASSSRGITVFF
DNA: TGTGCCAGCAGTTCCCGAGGGATAACGGTGTTTTTT
J: TRBJ1-4
size: .
D: .
V: TRBV28

CDR3: CASSQGQQETQYF
DNA: TGTGCCAGCAGCCAGGGACAACAAGAGACCCAGTACTTC
J: TRBJ2-5
size: .
D: .
V: TRBV7-8

CDR3: CASSPAGVGTGRGTQYF
DNA: TGTGCCAGCAGCCCCGCGGGGGTTGGGACAGGGAGGGGGACCCAGTACTTC
J: TRBJ2-5
size: .
D: TRBD1
V: TRBV7-2

CDR3: CASSERGGTGELFF
DNA: TGTGCCAGCAGTGAAAGGGGTGGCACCGGGGAGCTGTTTTTT
J: TRBJ2-2
size: .
D: .
V: TRBV27